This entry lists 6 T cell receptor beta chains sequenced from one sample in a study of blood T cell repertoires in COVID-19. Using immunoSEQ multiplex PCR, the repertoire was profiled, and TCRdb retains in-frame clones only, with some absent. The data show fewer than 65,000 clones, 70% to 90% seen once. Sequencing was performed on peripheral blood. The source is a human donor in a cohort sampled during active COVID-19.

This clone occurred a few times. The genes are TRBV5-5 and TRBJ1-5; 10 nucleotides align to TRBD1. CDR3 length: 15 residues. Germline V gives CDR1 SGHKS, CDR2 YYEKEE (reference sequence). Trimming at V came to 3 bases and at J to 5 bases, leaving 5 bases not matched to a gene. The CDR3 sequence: CASSWTGGKDQPQHF. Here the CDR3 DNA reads TGTGCCAGCAGCTGGACAGGGGGTAAGGATCAGCCCCAGCATTTT.

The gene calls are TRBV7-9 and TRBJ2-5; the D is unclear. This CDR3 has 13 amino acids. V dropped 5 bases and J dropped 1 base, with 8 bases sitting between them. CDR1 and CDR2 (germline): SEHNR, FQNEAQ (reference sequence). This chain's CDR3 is CASSPWSQETQYF. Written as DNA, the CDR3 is TGTGCCAGCAGCCCGTGGAGCCAAGAGACCCAGTACTTC.

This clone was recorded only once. CDR3 loop: CASSFVSRRAFF. CDR3 in DNA: TGTGCCAGCAGCTTTGTCTCCCGGAGGGCTTTCTTT. The chain combines TRBV7-8 with TRBJ1-1; D call uncertain. Germline lookup yields CDR1 SGHVS and CDR2 FQNEAQ. V lost 3 bases, J lost 11 bases, and 13 bases lay in between. This CDR3 contains 12 residues.

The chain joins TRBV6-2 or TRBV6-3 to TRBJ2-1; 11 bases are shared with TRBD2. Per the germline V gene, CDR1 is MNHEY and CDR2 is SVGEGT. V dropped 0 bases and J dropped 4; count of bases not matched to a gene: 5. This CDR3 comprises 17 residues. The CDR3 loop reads CASSYSPTSGVYNEQFF. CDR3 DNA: TGTGCCAGCAGTTACTCCCCGACTAGCGGGGTTTACAATGAGCAGTTCTTC.

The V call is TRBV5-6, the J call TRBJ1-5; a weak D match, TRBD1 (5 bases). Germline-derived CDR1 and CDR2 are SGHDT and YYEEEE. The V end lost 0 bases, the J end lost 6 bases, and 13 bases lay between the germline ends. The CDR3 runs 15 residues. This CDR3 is CASSLAGGAGQPQHF. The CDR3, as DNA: TGTGCCAGCAGCTTGGCCGGAGGGGCGGGTCAGCCCCAGCATTTT.

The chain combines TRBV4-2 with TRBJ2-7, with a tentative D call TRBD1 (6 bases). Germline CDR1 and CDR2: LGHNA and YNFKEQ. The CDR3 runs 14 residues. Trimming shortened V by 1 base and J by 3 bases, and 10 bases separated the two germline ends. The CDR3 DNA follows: TGTGCCAGCAGCCAAGTCGGACAGAGCTACGAGCAGTACTTC. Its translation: CASSQVGQSYEQYF.